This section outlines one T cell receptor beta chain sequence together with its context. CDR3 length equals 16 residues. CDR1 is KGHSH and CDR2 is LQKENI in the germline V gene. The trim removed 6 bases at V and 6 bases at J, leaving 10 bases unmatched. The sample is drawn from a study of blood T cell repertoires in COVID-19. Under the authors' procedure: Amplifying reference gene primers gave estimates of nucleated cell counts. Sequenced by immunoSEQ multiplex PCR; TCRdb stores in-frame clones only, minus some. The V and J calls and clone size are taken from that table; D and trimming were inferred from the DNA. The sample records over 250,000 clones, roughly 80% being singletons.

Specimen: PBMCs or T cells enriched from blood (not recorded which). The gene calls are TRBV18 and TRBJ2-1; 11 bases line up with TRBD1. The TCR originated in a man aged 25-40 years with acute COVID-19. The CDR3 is CASSLKGTGGSNEQFF. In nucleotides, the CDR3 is TGTGCCAGCTCCCTAAAGGGGACAGGGGGGAGCAATGAGCAGTTCTTC.